The 11 T cell receptor beta chains in this list originate from one sample, sequenced in a study of blood T cell repertoires in COVID-19. Produced via immunoSEQ multiplex PCR; TCRdb's table is partial and in-frame only. The sample consists of more than 300,000 clones, roughly 90% of them appearing once. Sequenced input: peripheral blood. The source is a woman in her seventies with COVID-19, enrolled during active disease.

The J gene is TRBJ2-7, the V gene TRBV7-2; 9 bases are shared with TRBD2. CDR3 size: 15 residues. J gave up 0 bases and V 3 bases, and 3 bases lay outside the gene matches. Germline V gene lookup returns CDR1 SGHTA and CDR2 FQGNSA. This CDR3 is CASSFAGGSSYEQYF. The CDR3 region has the DNA TGTGCCAGCAGCTTCGCGGGGGGGAGCTCCTACGAGCAGTACTTC.

The rearrangement links TRBV3-1 (or the pseudogene TRBV3-2) to TRBJ1-2, with no clear D. V was clipped by 1 base and J by 2 bases, with 8 bases between them. The germline V gene has CDR1 LGHDT and CDR2 YNNKEL (reference sequence). The CDR3 sequence is 14 residues long. The CDR3 is CASSQGRANYGYTF. The DNA of the CDR3 is TGTGCCAGCAGCCAAGGGAGGGCCAACTATGGCTACACCTTC.

The chain combines TRBV10-3 with TRBJ1-6, with 8 bases fitting TRBD1. Unmatched junction bases numbered 4, after V lost 8 bases and J lost 7 bases. Germline CDR1 and CDR2: ENHRY and SYGVKD. This CDR3 spans 13 amino acids. CDR3 amino acids: CAIGQGENSPLHF. The CDR3 DNA reads TGTGCCATCGGACAGGGTGAGAATTCACCCCTCCACTTT.

The rearrangement uses TRBV7-2 and TRBJ1-3; D is possibly TRBD1 (6 bases). V shed 6 bases and J shed 0 bases, with 15 bases lying between them. The CDR3 is 16 amino acids. Germline V CDR1 and CDR2: SGHTA, FQGNSA. Here the CDR3 reads CASSQNRVSSGNTIYF. CDR3 DNA sequence: TGTGCCAGCAGTCAGAACAGGGTTAGCTCTGGAAACACCATATATTTT.

The rearrangement joins TRBV18 to TRBJ1-6, with D possibly being TRBD1 (6 bases). V lost 3 bases to trimming and J lost 0 bases, with 18 bases between them. The CDR3 runs 19 residues. Per the germline V gene, CDR1 is KGHSH and CDR2 is LQKENI. The CDR3 loop is CASSPSGDIVSSYNSPLHF. The CDR3 nucleotides are TGTGCCAGCTCACCTTCCGGGGACATCGTCAGCTCCTATAATTCACCCCTCCACTTT. Variable domain in full (rest from reference TRBV18 and TRBJ1-6): NAGVMQNPRHLVRRRGQEARLRCSPMKGHSHVYWYRQLPEEGLKFMVYLQKENIIDESGMPKERFSAEFPKEGPSILRIQQVVRGDSAAYFCASSPSGDIVSSYNSPLHFGNGTRLTVT.

This clone was recorded a few times. CDR3 coding DNA: TGCGCCAGCAGTGACGGGGACAGTCTCTACGAGCAGTACTTC. Protein product: CASSDGDSLYEQYF. The V gene is TRBV10-1, the J gene TRBJ2-7; 7 nucleotides align to TRBD1. Trimming cost V 3 bases and J 3 bases; bases outside gene matches: 5. The CDR3 covers 14 residues. Germline V gene sequence: CDR1 WNHNN, CDR2 SYGVQD (reference sequence).

V is TRBV19 and J is TRBJ1-1; 7 nucleotides agree with TRBD1. V was pared by 4 bases and J by 5 bases, with 10 bases of the junction left unmatched. The CDR3 contains 15 residues. Germline V lookup: CDR1 LNHDA, CDR2 SQIVND (reference sequence). The CDR3 sequence: CASSKTGRPLTEAFF. The DNA for the CDR3 is TGTGCCAGTAGTAAGACAGGGAGGCCGTTAACTGAAGCTTTCTTT.

The CDR3 loop reads CASTSTQGTREKLFF. The CDR3 nucleotides read TGTGCCAGCACCTCTACACAGGGGACGAGGGAAAAACTGTTTTTT. The chain combines TRBV6-5 with TRBJ1-4; 7 bases fit TRBD1. Germline CDR1 and CDR2: MNHEY and SVGAGI. Unmatched junction bases numbered 13, after V lost 7 bases and J lost 8 bases. The CDR3 runs 15 residues.

The chain uses TRBV9 and TRBJ1-3, with D possibly TRBD1 on 6 matching bases. Germline lookup yields CDR1 SGDLS and CDR2 YYNGEE. The CDR3 has 15 residues. Trimming removed 4 bases from V and 6 bases from J, with 17 bases in between. The CDR3 nucleotides read TGTGCCAGCAGCCCCCCCGTGGGGGCGGCAAACACCATATATTTT. It codes for CASSPPVGAANTIYF.

This chain links TRBV11-1 with TRBJ1-1; 8 nucleotides line up with TRBD1. The CDR3 consists of 14 residues. From germline, CDR1 is SGHAT and CDR2 FQDESV (reference sequence). V lost 5 bases to trimming and J lost 1 base; unmatched junction nucleotides: 3. The CDR3 loop reads CASSQTGGNTEAFF. For the CDR3, the DNA is TGTGCCAGCAGCCAAACAGGGGGGAACACTGAAGCTTTCTTT.

This clone was seen a handful of times. The V call is TRBV19, the J call TRBJ2-7; D unresolved. Germline V CDR1 and CDR2: LNHDA, SQIVND (reference sequence). CDR3 length: 11 amino acids. The V end was cut by 7 bases, the J end by 4 bases, with 8 bases between. The CDR3 loop reads CASNSGYEQYF. Here the CDR3 DNA reads TGTGCCAGTAACAGTGGGTACGAGCAGTACTTC.